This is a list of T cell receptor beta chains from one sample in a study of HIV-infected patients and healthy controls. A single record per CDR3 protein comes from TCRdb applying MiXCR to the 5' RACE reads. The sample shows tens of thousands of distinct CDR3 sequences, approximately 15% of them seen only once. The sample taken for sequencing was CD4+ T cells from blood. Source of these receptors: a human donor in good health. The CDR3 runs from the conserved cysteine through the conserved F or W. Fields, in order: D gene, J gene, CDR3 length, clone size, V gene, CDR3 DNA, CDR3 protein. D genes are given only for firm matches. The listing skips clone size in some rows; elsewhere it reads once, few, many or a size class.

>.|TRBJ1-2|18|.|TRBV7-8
TGTGCCAGCAGCTTAGAGGCGAGGCGGGGGTCCCTTAACTATGGCTACACCTTC
CASSLEARRGSLNYGYTF
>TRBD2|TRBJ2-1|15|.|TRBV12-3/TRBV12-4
TGTGCCAGCAGTTCTCGACTAGCGGGTGGGAATGAGCAGTTCTTC
CASSSRLAGGNEQFF
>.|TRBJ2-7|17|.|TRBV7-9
TGTGCCAGCAGCTTAGCCCGGGGGAACAGGGCGTCCTACGAGCAGTACTTC
CASSLARGNRASYEQYF
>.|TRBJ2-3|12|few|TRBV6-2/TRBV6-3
TGTGCCAGCGCCCTAGCGACAGATACGCAGTATTTT
CASALATDTQYF
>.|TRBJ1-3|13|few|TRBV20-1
TGCAGTGCAACCAGGAGCTCTGGAAACACCATATATTTT
CSATRSSGNTIYF
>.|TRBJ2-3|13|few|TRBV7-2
TGTGCCAGCAGCCTCCCGGGGTCGCCGGCGCAGTATTTT
CASSLPGSPAQYF
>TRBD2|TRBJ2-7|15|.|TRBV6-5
TGTGCCAGCAGTTCCCGACTAGCGGACTCCTACGAGCAGTACTTC
CASSSRLADSYEQYF
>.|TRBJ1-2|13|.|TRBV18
TGTGCCAGCTCACCGGACAGCCCCTATGGCTACACCTTC
CASSPDSPYGYTF
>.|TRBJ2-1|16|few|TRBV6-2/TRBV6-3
TGTGCCAGCAGTTACGGGTCGGTACCCTCTTACAATGAGCAGTTCTTC
CASSYGSVPSYNEQFF
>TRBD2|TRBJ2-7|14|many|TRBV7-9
TGTGCCAGCAGCTCGCGGGGGGACCGCTACGAGCAGTACTTC
CASSSRGDRYEQYF
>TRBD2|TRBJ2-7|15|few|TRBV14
TGTGCCAGCAGTTCTCTAGCGGGAGACTCCTACGAGCAGTACTTC
CASSSLAGDSYEQYF
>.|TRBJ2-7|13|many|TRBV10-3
TGTGCCATCAGTAACAGGGTCTCCGACGAGCAGTACTTC
CAISNRVSDEQYF
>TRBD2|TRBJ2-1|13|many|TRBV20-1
TGCAGTGCTCCACTAGCGACAAACAATGAGCAGTTCTTC
CSAPLATNNEQFF
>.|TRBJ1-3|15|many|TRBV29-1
TGCAGCGTTTCTCTACTGCCCATCTCTGGAAACACCATATATTTT
CSVSLLPISGNTIYF
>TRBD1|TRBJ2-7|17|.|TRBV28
TGTGCCAGCAGTTTCCCCGCCCCCGGGACAGACCTATACGAGCAGTACTTC
CASSFPAPGTDLYEQYF
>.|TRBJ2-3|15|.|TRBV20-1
TGCAGTGCTAGAGATCGCCCTAGCCACACAGATACGCAGTATTTT
CSARDRPSHTDTQYF
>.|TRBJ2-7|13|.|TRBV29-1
TGCAGCGCCCGGACCAACAAAAACTACGAGCGGTACTTC
CSARTNKNYERYF
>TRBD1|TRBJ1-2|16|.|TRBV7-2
TGTGCCAGCAGCTTACGTGGGACAGGGAGAAACTATGGCTACACCTTC
CASSLRGTGRNYGYTF
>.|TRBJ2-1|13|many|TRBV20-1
TGCAGTGCTAGACAAAGCGAACGGGATGAGCAGTTCTTC
CSARQSERDEQFF
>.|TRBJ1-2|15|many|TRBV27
TGTGCCAGCAGTTTATCGATACGGGGATACTATGGCTACACCTTC
CASSLSIRGYYGYTF
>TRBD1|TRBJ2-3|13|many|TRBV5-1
TGCGCCAGTGGACAGGGGGCAGGGGATACGCAGTATTTT
CASGQGAGDTQYF
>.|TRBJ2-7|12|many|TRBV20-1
TGCAGTCGACTTGGGACGGCCTACGAGCAGTACTTC
CSRLGTAYEQYF
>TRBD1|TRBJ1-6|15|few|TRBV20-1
TGCAGTGCTAGTGGGCGGGACAGCAGAGGTTCACCCCTCCACTTT
CSASGRDSRGSPLHF
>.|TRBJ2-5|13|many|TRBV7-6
TGTGCCAGCAGCTTAGCGGGGCTGGAGACCCAGTACTTC
CASSLAGLETQYF
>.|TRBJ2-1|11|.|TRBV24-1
TGTGCCACCGGGGCCGAAAATGAGCAGTTCTTC
CATGAENEQFF
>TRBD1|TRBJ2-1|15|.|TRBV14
TGTGCCAGCAGGCCCAGCCAGGGGGTACACAATGAGCAGTTCTTC
CASRPSQGVHNEQFF
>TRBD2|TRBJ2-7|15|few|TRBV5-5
TGTGCCAGCAGCCTGGGACTAGCGGACTCCTACGAGCAGTACTTC
CASSLGLADSYEQYF
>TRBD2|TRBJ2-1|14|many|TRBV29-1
TGCAGCGTTGAAGGCGGGAGGGTCAGCAATGAGCAGTTCTTC
CSVEGGRVSNEQFF
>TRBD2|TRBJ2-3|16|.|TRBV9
TGTGCCAGCAGCCCCTCGGCTAGCGGGAGCTCAGATACGCAGTATTTT
CASSPSASGSSDTQYF
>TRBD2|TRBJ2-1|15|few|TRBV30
TGTGCCTCCCCGGGACTAGCGGGAGGGAAGAATGAGCAGTTCTTC
CASPGLAGGKNEQFF
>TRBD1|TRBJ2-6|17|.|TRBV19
TGTGCCAGTAGATGGACAGGGGGCGTATCTGGGGCCAACGTCCTGACTTTC
CASRWTGGVSGANVLTF
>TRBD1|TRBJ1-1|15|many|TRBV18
TGTGCCAGCTCACCAGGGACAGGGGGCTTGACTGAAGCTTTCTTT
CASSPGTGGLTEAFF
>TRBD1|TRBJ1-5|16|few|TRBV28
TGTGCCAGCAGGCCACAAGGACAGGGGCGAAATCAGCCCCAGCATTTT
CASRPQGQGRNQPQHF
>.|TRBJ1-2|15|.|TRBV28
TGTGCCAGCAGTCCCGGGACTGGAGAACGTTATGGCTACACCTTC
CASSPGTGERYGYTF
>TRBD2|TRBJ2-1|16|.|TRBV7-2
TGTGCCAGCAGCTTAACGGTCTCTAGCGGGAGCGATGAGCAGTTCTTC
CASSLTVSSGSDEQFF
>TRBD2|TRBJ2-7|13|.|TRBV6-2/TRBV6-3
TGTGCCAGCAGTACTAGCGGGCCCTACGAGCAGTACTTC
CASSTSGPYEQYF
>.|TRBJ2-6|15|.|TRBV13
TGTGCCAGCAGCTTAAGGGTCTCTGGGGCCAACGTCCTGACTTTC
CASSLRVSGANVLTF
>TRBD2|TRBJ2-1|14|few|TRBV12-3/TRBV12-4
TGTGCCAGCAGTTTGACGCTAGCGGGAGATGAGCAGTTCTTC
CASSLTLAGDEQFF
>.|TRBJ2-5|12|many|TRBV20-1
TGCAGTGCAACTGGACCTCCGGAGACCCAGTACTTC
CSATGPPETQYF
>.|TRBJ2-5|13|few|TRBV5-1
TGCGCCAGCAGGTTGAGTAACCAAGAGACCCAGTACTTC
CASRLSNQETQYF
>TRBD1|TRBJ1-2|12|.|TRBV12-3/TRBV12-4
TGTGCCACAGAGACAGGGGCGTATGGCTACACCTTC
CATETGAYGYTF
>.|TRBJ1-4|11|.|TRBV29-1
TGCAGCGTTGCGTGGGGTGAAAAACTGTTTTTT
CSVAWGEKLFF
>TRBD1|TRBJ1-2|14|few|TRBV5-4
TGTGCCAGCAGCTTCACTGACAGGGGATCTGGCTACACCTTC
CASSFTDRGSGYTF
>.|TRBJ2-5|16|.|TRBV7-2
TGTGCCAGCAGCTTAGCCGGACGATGGGGAGGAGAGACCCAGTACTTC
CASSLAGRWGGETQYF
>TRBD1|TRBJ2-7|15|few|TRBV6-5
TGTGCCAGCAGTTCGTCCGGGACAGGCATTCGGGAGCAGTACTTC
CASSSSGTGIREQYF
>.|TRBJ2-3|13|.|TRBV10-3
TGTGCCATCAGTCCGGACGCCGGGGATACGCAGTATTTT
CAISPDAGDTQYF
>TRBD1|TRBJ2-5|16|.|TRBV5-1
TGCGCCAGCAGCTTGGGGGACAGGGATGGTGCGGAGACCCAGTACTTC
CASSLGDRDGAETQYF